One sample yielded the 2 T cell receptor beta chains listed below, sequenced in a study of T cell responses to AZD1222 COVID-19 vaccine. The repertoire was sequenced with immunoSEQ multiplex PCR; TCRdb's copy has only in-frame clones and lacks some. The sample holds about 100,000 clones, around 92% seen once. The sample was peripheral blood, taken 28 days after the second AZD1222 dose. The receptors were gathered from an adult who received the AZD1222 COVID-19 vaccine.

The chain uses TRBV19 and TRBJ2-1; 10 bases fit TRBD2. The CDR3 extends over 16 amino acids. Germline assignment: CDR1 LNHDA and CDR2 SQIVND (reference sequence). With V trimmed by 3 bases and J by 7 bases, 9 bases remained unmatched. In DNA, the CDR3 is TGTGCCAGTAGTATGAAGGTAGCGGGGGGTTATAATGAGCAGTTCTTC. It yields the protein CASSMKVAGGYNEQFF.

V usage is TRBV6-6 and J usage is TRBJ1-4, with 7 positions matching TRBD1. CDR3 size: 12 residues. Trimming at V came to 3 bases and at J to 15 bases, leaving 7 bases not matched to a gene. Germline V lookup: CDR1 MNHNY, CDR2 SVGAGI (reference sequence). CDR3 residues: CASSYRDSVLFF. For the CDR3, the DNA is TGTGCCAGCAGTTATCGGGACAGCGTCTTGTTTTTT.